The 25 T cell receptor beta chains listed next were all sequenced from one sample in a study of regulatory T cells in long-lasting Graves disease (dated by TCRdb to the early 2020s). What the time point label conveys for this sample: persistent/refractory GD, antithyroid drugs over 5 years with positive TRAb. For both TCR sequencing and RNA sequencing, RNA was extracted from PBMCs in TRIzol. Receptors were amplified or captured by multiplex PCR. TCRdb records Illumina HiSeq 4000 as the sequencer. CDR3 regions were amplified by Arm-PCR with iRepertoire HTBI primers to construct TCR beta libraries. TCRdb itself trimmed the public reads at Q25 with fastp, ran MiXCR and retained productive beta chains. Rows with one shared CDR3 protein collapse into an entry with the most common genes and DNA. This sample lists roughly 450,000 distinct CDR3 sequences; 20% to 30% were detected once. The ten largest make up around 24% of the sample.

The source was peripheral blood mononuclear cells (PBMCs), collected when the disease was refractory, from a patient treated with antithyroid drugs. The receptor set was obtained from a female donor with Graves disease.

The sample holds many counts of this clonotype. The gene calls are TRBV20-1 and TRBJ1-2; TRBD1 is a possible D gene (6 bases). The ends were cut back, 4 bases at V and 4 bases at J, with 10 bases in the middle. Germline-derived CDR1 and CDR2 are DFQATT and SNEGSKA (reference sequence). The CDR3 is made up of 12 amino acids. The CDR3 sequence is CSATQGRYGYTF. Here the CDR3 DNA reads TGCAGTGCTACACAGGGTCGCTATGGCTACACCTTC.

In regard to this clonotype: This may arise from a read error, as a much more abundant clone is one base away. V is TRBV7-8 and J is TRBJ2-5; the D is unclear. Per germline, CDR1 SGHVS and CDR2 FQNEAQ. The length of the CDR3 is 17 residues. The germline V and J ends were trimmed by 5 bases and 5 bases, with 24 bases remaining between them. The CDR3 spells CASSLKRWDRAGETQYF. CDR3 nucleotide sequence: TGTGCCAGCAGCCTAAAGAGATGGGATCGTGCCGGTGAGACCCAGTACTTC.

This clonotype turned up a few times. The CDR3 reads CASSQVLAGELFF. CDR3 nucleotides: TGTGCCAGCAGCCAAGTGCTGGCCGGGGAGCTGTTTTTT. The chain couples TRBV3-1 to TRBJ2-2; D gene unclear. The CDR3 consists of 13 residues. Germline CDR1 and CDR2: LGHDT and YNNKEL (reference sequence). Trimming cost V 1 base and J 6 bases, with 6 bases left between them.

There are many counts of this clonotype. The genes are TRBV15 and TRBJ2-1; D is uncertain. V gave up 0 bases and J gave up 0 bases, with 12 bases separating them. Germline V lookup: CDR1 LNHNV, CDR2 YYDKDF (reference sequence). The CDR3 extends over 17 amino acids. CDR3 in amino acids: CATSRDNRRTSYNEQFF. The CDR3 region has the DNA TGTGCCACCAGCAGAGATAACCGGCGGACCTCCTACAATGAGCAGTTCTTC.

This chain uses TRBV4-1 with TRBJ2-2; D perhaps matches TRBD2 (6 bases). Trimming took 1 base from V and 0 from J, leaving 12 bases between them. The germline CDR1 and CDR2 sequences are MGHRA and YSYEKL. The CDR3 totals 17 residues. CDR3 residues: CASSQGGVAANTGELFF. The CDR3 nucleotides are TGCGCCAGCAGCCAAGGGGGGGTAGCGGCGAACACCGGGGAGCTGTTTTTT.

This clonotype was counted a few times. The rearrangement joins TRBV19 to TRBJ2-5; maybe TRBD1 (5 bases). Germline V CDR1 and CDR2: LNHDA, SQIVND (reference sequence). This CDR3 has 15 residues. Trimming took off 5 bases at V and 6 bases at J, with 19 bases between the two ends. This CDR3 reads CASSSKRGSIQTQYF. Written as DNA, the CDR3 is TGTGCCAGTAGTTCGAAAAGGGGTAGCATCCAGACCCAGTACTTC.

This clonotype has a handful of counts. This chain connects TRBV28 to TRBJ1-3, with TRBD1 as a possible D gene (5 bases). The V and J ends lost 11 bases and 0 bases respectively, with 14 bases between them. The CDR3 spans 14 residues. Germline CDR1 is MDHEN and CDR2 is SYDVKM. The CDR3: CAGQTAGSGNTIYF. DNA of the CDR3: TGTGCCGGCCAGACAGCCGGCTCTGGAAACACCATATATTTT.

This clonotype has a handful of counts. The chain employs TRBV20-1 and TRBJ2-5; 11 nucleotides match TRBD2. V lost 6 bases, J lost 2 bases, and 11 bases stayed unmatched. There are 16 residues in the CDR3. CDR1 DFQATT and CDR2 SNEGSKA come from the germline V gene (reference sequence). The CDR3 here is CSAPKASGRTQETQYF. The CDR3 nucleotides are TGCAGTGCCCCGAAGGCTAGCGGGAGGACTCAAGAGACCCAGTACTTC.

This clonotype showed up many times. The chain has TRBV20-1 and TRBJ2-5, with D possibly matching TRBD2 (6 bases). V was trimmed by 4 bases and J by 5 bases, leaving 11 bases between them. The CDR3 is made up of 12 amino acids. Germline V lookup: CDR1 DFQATT, CDR2 SNEGSKA (reference sequence). In nucleotides, the CDR3 is TGCAGTGCTAAAGGGAGGCACGAGACCCAGTACTTC. Translated, it gives CSAKGRHETQYF.

Only a few counts were recorded for this clonotype. This chain connects TRBV6-1 to TRBJ2-2, with TRBD2 matching over 8 bases. With 5 bases clipped from V and 9 bases from J, the junction kept 11 bases outside the gene matches. CDR3 length equals 15 residues. From germline, CDR1 is MNHNS and CDR2 SASEGT. In DNA form, the CDR3 reads TGTGCCAGCAGTCAAAGGGTAACTAGCGGCAGGGAGCTGTTTTTT. This encodes CASSQRVTSGRELFF.

This clonotype was recorded many times. V is TRBV30 and J is TRBJ2-5; TRBD1 agrees at 9 bases. The V segment lost 2 bases and the J segment 5 bases; nucleotides outside the gene matches: 6. Germline lookup yields CDR1 GTSNPN and CDR2 SVGIG (reference sequence). CDR3 length: 14 residues. The CDR3 sequence: CAWSKGQGQETQYF. The CDR3 coding sequence is TGTGCCTGGAGTAAGGGACAGGGACAGGAGACCCAGTACTTC. The variable domain in full, completed from reference TRBV30 and TRBJ2-5, reads SQTIHQWPATLVQPVGSPLSLECTVEGTSNPNLYWYRQAAGRGLQLLFYSVGIGQISSEVPQNLSASRPQDRQFILSSKKLLLSDSGFYLCAWSKGQGQETQYFGPGTRLLVL.

V is TRBV5-1 and J is TRBJ2-5, with 8 bases aligning to TRBD1. CDR3 length: 13 residues. J gave up 9 bases and V 5 bases, and 9 bases lay outside the gene matches. Looked up from germline, CDR1 is SGHRS and CDR2 is YFSETQ. The CDR3 region has the DNA TGCGCCAGCAGTGGGACAGGAGGAGTCGCCCAGTACTTC. Amino acid sequence: CASSGTGGVAQYF.

This clonotype was seen only a few times. This sequence joins TRBV12-3 or TRBV12-4 and TRBJ1-2; 8 bases are shared with TRBD1. The CDR3 consists of 15 residues. The J segment lost 8 bases and the V segment lost 5 bases, leaving 13 bases of the junction unmatched. The CDR3 DNA reads as TGTGCCAGCAGTCCGCGGTCAGGGGGCGCGAGAGGCTACACCTTC. The encoded protein is CASSPRSGGARGYTF.

This clonotype was counted a few times. V and J are TRBV11-1 and TRBJ2-1, with a possible D match to TRBD1 (5 bases). Germline V lookup: CDR1 SGHAT, CDR2 FQDESV (reference sequence). Between the trimmed V and J ends, which lost 3 bases and 8 bases, there was a span of 20 bases. CDR3 length equals 16 residues. CDR3 residues: CASSFNGAGLVDEQFF. CDR3 DNA: TGTGCCAGCAGCTTCAATGGGGCAGGGTTAGTCGATGAGCAGTTCTTC.

This clonotype was picked up many times. The V and J genes are TRBV12-3 or TRBV12-4 and TRBJ1-1; 11 bases line up with TRBD1. The V segment lost 6 bases and the J segment 3 bases; nucleotides outside the gene matches: 12. The CDR3 loop spans 17 amino acids. CDR3 in DNA: TGTGCCAGCAGCCGGGGACAGGGGGTCAGGGATGACACTGAAGCTTTCTTT. This translates into CASSRGQGVRDDTEAFF.

There are a few counts of this clonotype. The rearrangement uses TRBV19 and TRBJ1-5; the D gene is possibly TRBD1 (6 bases). CDR3 length: 15 amino acids. V was cut by 7 bases and J by 1 base, with 14 bases left in between. CDR1 LNHDA and CDR2 SQIVND come from the germline V gene (reference sequence). CDR3: CASNGGQSSNQPQHF. The CDR3, as DNA: TGTGCCAGTAACGGGGGGCAGTCAAGCAATCAGCCCCAGCATTTT.

This clonotype was seen a handful of times. The rearrangement uses TRBV18 and TRBJ1-2; a weak D match, TRBD1 (5 bases). The CDR3 extends over 14 amino acids. Looked up from germline, CDR1 is KGHSH and CDR2 is LQKENI. Trimming pared 6 bases from V and 0 bases from J, leaving 11 bases between. CDR3 DNA sequence: TGTGCCAGCTCGCAGGGCGCAGCTAACTATGGCTACACCTTC. This sequence encodes CASSQGAANYGYTF.

This clonotype was recorded a few times. The chain links TRBV5-1 to TRBJ1-5; possibly TRBD1 for D (5 bases). Germline V gene lookup returns CDR1 SGHRS and CDR2 YFSETQ. The CDR3 loop spans 14 amino acids. Trimming left V 4 bases short and J 6 bases short, with 14 bases between. The CDR3 loop is CASSPIDGGQPQHF. The CDR3, as DNA: TGCGCCAGCAGCCCAATCGATGGGGGTCAGCCCCAGCATTTT. The whole variable domain, filled in from reference TRBV5-1 and TRBJ1-5, reads KAGVTQTPRYLIKTRGQQVTLSCSPISGHRSVSWYQQTPGQGLQFLFEYFSETQRNKGNFPGRFSGRQFSNSRSEMNVSTLELGDSALYLCASSPIDGGQPQHFGDGTRLSIL.

There are many counts of this clonotype. The chain links TRBV7-2 to TRBJ2-5; 12 nucleotides agree with TRBD2. The trim removed 0 bases at V and 5 bases at J, leaving 7 bases unmatched. The CDR3 length is 17 residues. Looked up from germline, CDR1 is SGHTA and CDR2 is FQGNSA. The DNA for the CDR3 is TGTGCCAGCAGCTTAGCGGGTCTAGCGGGAGGGCTCGAGACCCAGTACTTC. Translated: CASSLAGLAGGLETQYF.

This chain uses TRBV29-1 with TRBJ2-7, with D perhaps TRBD1 or TRBD2 (5 bases each). CDR3 length: 13 amino acids. Germline loops: CDR1 SQVTM, CDR2 ANQGSEA. The ends were cut back, 5 bases at V and 2 bases at J, with 13 bases in the middle. CDR3 DNA sequence: TGCAGCGTTTCCGAGGGGAGCCCCTACGAGCAGTACTTC. This gives the protein CSVSEGSPYEQYF.

This clonotype came up a few times. The chain recombines TRBV2 with TRBJ2-6, with D perhaps matching TRBD2 (5 bases). The V and J ends lost 6 bases and 0 bases respectively, with 15 bases between them. The CDR3 runs 17 residues. The germline V gene encodes CDR1 SNHLY and CDR2 FYNNEI. This chain's CDR3 is CASSQVPRGSGANVLTF. In DNA, the CDR3 is TGTGCCAGCAGCCAAGTTCCTCGGGGCTCTGGGGCCAACGTCCTGACTTTC.

This clonotype was seen a few times. The chain employs TRBV29-1 and TRBJ2-7, with 9 bases matching TRBD1. The J segment lost 2 bases and the V segment lost 6 bases, leaving 5 bases of the junction unmatched. The CDR3 sequence is 13 residues long. Germline CDR1 and CDR2: SQVTM and ANQGSEA. CDR3 sequence reads: CSVAGTGPYEQYF. The CDR3 DNA follows: TGCAGCGTCGCCGGGACAGGGCCCTACGAGCAGTACTTC.

The rearrangement uses TRBV7-9 and TRBJ2-1, with D perhaps being TRBD1 or TRBD2 (5 bases each). The CDR3 covers 15 residues. Germline CDR1 is SEHNR and CDR2 is FQNEAQ (reference sequence). With 4 bases removed from V and 2 bases from J, the gap between germline ends came to 12 bases. The CDR3 coding sequence is TGTGCCAGCAGCTCCGGGACCATAACCTACAATGAGCAGTTCTTC. Amino acid sequence: CASSSGTITYNEQFF.

This clonotype has only a few counts. The genes are TRBV29-1 and TRBJ2-7, with TRBD2 identical over 9 bases. The CDR3 spans 16 residues. Germline CDR1 SQVTM, CDR2 ANQGSEA. V trimming: 5 bases; J trimming: 0 bases; junction bases outside the gene matches: 11. The CDR3 region is CSVFPSGTSGSYEQYF. The CDR3, as DNA: TGCAGCGTTTTTCCTAGCGGGACGTCGGGCTCCTACGAGCAGTACTTC.

The chain carries TRBV18 and TRBJ1-1, with D maybe TRBD1 (6 bases). CDR1 is KGHSH and CDR2 is LQKENI in the germline V gene. The CDR3 is made up of 16 amino acids. V was cut by 2 bases and J by 2 bases, with 15 bases left in between. CDR3 in DNA: TGTGCCAGCTCACCATGGACAGTACGATTAAACACTGAAGCTTTCTTT. Its translation: CASSPWTVRLNTEAFF.